This T cell receptor (beta chain) is from a study of blood T cell repertoires in COVID-19. In the study overall: COVID-19 samples collected from the United States, Italy and Spain covered acute and convalescent phases. The analysed material was cDNA or gDNA that came from T cells, B-cell-depleted T cells, or PBMCs.

The CDR3 runs 13 residues. The J segment lost 2 bases and the V segment lost 5 bases, leaving 3 bases of the junction unmatched. Germline-derived CDR1 and CDR2 are LNHDA and SQIVND (reference sequence). In the original processing: Reference gene primer amplification gave estimated nucleated cell counts. TCRdb keeps only in-frame clones here, not all; method: immunoSEQ multiplex PCR. The DNA was the basis for D and trimming; V, J and clone size are from that table. The data show hundreds of thousands of clones, approximately 89% seen once. While infection was still active, Seattle patients were enrolled and then followed longitudinally. This clone has just one count.

Sample: peripheral blood. The receptor was isolated from a woman in her 30s with COVID-19, enrolled during active disease. The chain has TRBV19 and TRBJ2-7, with 7 bases matching TRBD1. The CDR3 spells CASSVTGTYEQYF. As DNA, the CDR3 is TGTGCCAGTAGTGTGACAGGGACCTACGAGCAGTACTTC.